This record covers a single T cell receptor beta chain. The entry originates in a study of blood T cell repertoires in COVID-19. This table comes from immunoSEQ multiplex PCR, and its TCRdb copy is limited to in-frame clones, with some not included. Among 150,000 to 200,000 clones listed, under 80% were seen once. The specimen was peripheral blood. This clonotype originated in a woman of 80 years or more with acute or convalescent COVID-19.

The CDR3 is CASSGPGQGLTEAFF. The CDR3 nucleotides read TGTGCCAGCAGTGGGCCAGGACAGGGGTTAACTGAAGCTTTCTTT. The gene calls are TRBV25-1 and TRBJ1-1, with 9 bases identical to TRBD1. V gave up 4 bases and J gave up 5 bases; unmatched junction bases: 8. The germline CDR1 and CDR2 sequences are MGHDK and SYGVNS. The CDR3 spans 15 residues.